Below, 23 T cell receptor beta chains from the same sample are listed, as sequenced in a study of siplizumab effects on memory and regulatory T cells. The method was immunoSEQ multiplex PCR; TCRdb's version includes in-frame clones alone and lacks a portion of them. The sample includes some 100,000 clones, just under 95% of them seen just once. Sequencing was carried out using non-Treg CD4+ T cells sorted from blood. All receptors come from a human donor in good health.

The rearrangement joins TRBV23-1 to TRBJ1-5; no firm D call. TRBV23-1 is labeled an ORF, and its function is uncertain. Trimming shortened V by 5 bases and J by 4 bases, and 15 bases separated the two germline ends. The CDR3 runs 15 residues. CDR3 DNA sequence: TGCGCCAGCAGTGTTAGGGCGCGACTTAATCAGCCCCAGCATTTT. Its protein is CASSVRARLNQPQHF.

V is TRBV2 and J is TRBJ2-5; D may correspond to TRBD1 or TRBD2 (6 bases each). There are 13 residues in the CDR3. CDR1 and CDR2 (germline): SNHLY, FYNNEI. The V end lost 5 bases, the J end lost 5 bases, and 12 bases lay between the germline ends. The CDR3 sequence: CASSTGAVETQYF. The CDR3 DNA follows: TGTGCCAGCAGTACGGGGGCCGTGGAGACCCAGTACTTC.

The chain combines TRBV1 with TRBJ2-7. TRBV1 is marked as a pseudogene. The CDR3 consists of 12 residues. The CDR3 DNA follows: TGCAGGACGGGACGGATCTCCTACGAGCAGTACTTC. It encodes CRTGRISYEQYF.

The chain joins TRBV7-3 to TRBJ2-7, with D hard to call. V dropped 1 base and J dropped 6 bases, with 10 bases sitting between them. The CDR3 consists of 13 residues. CDR1 is SGHTA, CDR2 FQGTGA, per germline. The CDR3 is CASSLNTRAEQYF. The CDR3, as DNA: TGTGCCAGCAGCTTAAACACTCGGGCCGAGCAGTACTTC.

This chain connects TRBV15 to TRBJ2-7; D remains ambiguous. The CDR3 contains 15 residues. CDR1 is LNHNV, CDR2 YYDKDF, per germline (reference sequence). V was clipped by 0 bases and J by 3 bases, with 12 bases between them. The CDR3 DNA reads as TGTGCCACCAGCAGAGATCTCCGGGTAGGCTACGAGCAGTACTTC. Its protein product is CATSRDLRVGYEQYF.

J is TRBJ2-7 and V is TRBV6-5; tentative D call: TRBD2 (6 bases). The CDR3 extends over 12 amino acids. V gave up 5 bases and J gave up 6 bases, with 11 bases separating them. Germline V CDR1 and CDR2: MNHEY, SVGAGI. The CDR3 sequence is CASSPRGGEQYF. The CDR3 DNA is TGTGCCAGCAGTCCGCGGGGAGGCGAGCAGTACTTC.

This chain uses TRBV28 with TRBJ2-7, with a possible D match to TRBD2 (6 bases). The CDR3 is made up of 18 amino acids. The V gene lost 3 bases and the J gene lost 0 bases, with 21 bases spanning the gap. Germline V CDR1 and CDR2: MDHEN, SYDVKM. The DNA for the CDR3 is TGTGCCAGCAGTTTCGGGACTTGGAAGCAAAGGAGCTCCTACGAGCAGTACTTC. Its protein product is CASSFGTWKQRSSYEQYF.

V usage is TRBV6-6 and J usage is TRBJ1-2; unclear D gene. The V and J ends lost 4 bases and 3 bases respectively, with 6 bases between them. CDR1 MNHNY and CDR2 SVGAGI come from the germline V gene (reference sequence). The CDR3 is 12 residues long. This CDR3 is CASSSAYYGYTF. The CDR3 coding sequence is TGTGCCAGCAGTTCGGCCTACTATGGCTACACCTTC.

This chain connects TRBV19 to TRBJ2-3, with TRBD2 identical over 10 bases. V lost 4 bases, J lost 2 bases, and 9 bases stayed unmatched. Germline V gene data show CDR1 as LNHDA and CDR2 as SQIVND (reference sequence). The CDR3 is made up of 17 amino acids. In DNA form, the CDR3 reads TGTGCCAGTAGTACCCAAGATAGCGGGAGGTACACAGATACGCAGTATTTT. Protein: CASSTQDSGRYTDTQYF. Filled out from reference TRBV19 and TRBJ2-3, the complete variable domain reads DGGITQSPKYLFRKEGQNVTLSCEQNLNHDAMYWYRQDPGQGLRLIYYSQIVNDFQKGDIAEGYSVSREKKESFPLTVTSAQKNPTAFYLCASSTQDSGRYTDTQYFGPGTRLTVL.

The J gene is TRBJ1-1, the V gene TRBV7-9; D is ambiguous. This CDR3 is 12 amino acids long. Germline CDR1 reads SEHNR; CDR2 reads FQNEAQ (reference sequence). The germline V and J ends were trimmed by 3 bases and 5 bases, with 7 bases remaining between them. CDR3 region: CASSLTLTEAFF. As DNA, the CDR3 is TGTGCCAGCAGCTTGACCTTGACTGAAGCTTTCTTT.

CDR3 loop: CASSRWVSMNEQFF. CDR3 sequence (DNA): TGTGCCAGCAGTCGGTGGGTATCAATGAATGAGCAGTTCTTC. The rearrangement uses TRBV27 and TRBJ2-1; D is uncertain. The CDR3 length is 14 residues. CDR1 MNHEY and CDR2 SMNVEV come from the germline V gene (reference sequence). V was trimmed by 5 bases and J by 7 bases, leaving 15 bases between them.

The CDR3 sequence is CASSRTVYGYTF. In DNA, the CDR3 is TGTGCCAGTAGCAGGACCGTCTATGGCTACACCTTC. This chain connects TRBV19 to TRBJ1-2; D not resolved. The CDR3 length is 12 residues. V was clipped by 6 bases and J by 4 bases, with 9 bases between them. Germline-derived CDR1 and CDR2 are LNHDA and SQIVND (reference sequence).

The J gene is TRBJ2-1, the V gene TRBV11-3; 9 bases are shared with TRBD2. Germline lookup yields CDR1 SGHNT and CDR2 YENEEA. CDR3 length: 15 amino acids. Trimming removed 4 bases from V and 7 bases from J; junction bases left unmatched: 8. The CDR3 is CASSSAGGTINEQFF. In DNA, the CDR3 is TGTGCCAGCAGCTCAGCGGGAGGAACAATTAATGAGCAGTTCTTC.

The chain carries TRBV6-1 and TRBJ1-1; 8 bases are shared with TRBD1. Trimming removed 0 bases from V and 5 bases from J; junction bases left unmatched: 11. CDR1 is MNHNS, CDR2 SASEGT, per germline. The CDR3 totals 17 residues. CDR3 loop: CASSEALLGTGGTEAFF. The CDR3 DNA sequence: TGTGCCAGCAGTGAAGCGCTTCTAGGGACAGGAGGTACTGAAGCTTTCTTT.

The V gene is TRBV15, the J gene TRBJ2-2, with D unclear. The V end lost 0 bases, the J end lost 4 bases, and 6 bases lay between the germline ends. CDR1 and CDR2 (germline): LNHNV, YYDKDF (reference sequence). The CDR3 is 14 residues long. The CDR3 is CATSRDWGTGELFF. The CDR3 region has the DNA TGTGCCACCAGCAGAGATTGGGGCACCGGGGAGCTGTTTTTT.

By proportion, this clone is medium-sized (0.01 to 0.1%). The gene calls are TRBV7-9 and TRBJ2-7; unclear D gene. This CDR3 region has 16 residues. Germline-derived CDR1 and CDR2 are SEHNR and FQNEAQ (reference sequence). Trimming left V 1 base short and J 2 bases short, with 15 bases between. CDR3 sequence: CASSLEFGSNPYEQYF. CDR3 nucleotides: TGTGCCAGCAGCTTAGAGTTTGGGTCCAACCCCTACGAGCAGTACTTC.

Concerning this clone itself: The sample has other DNA sequences that encode this CDR3 too. This chain links TRBV29-1 with TRBJ1-2; a possible D gene is TRBD1 (6 bases). The CDR3 spans 12 residues. Trimming shortened V by 6 bases and J by 4 bases, and 12 bases separated the two germline ends. Germline values: CDR1 SQVTM, CDR2 ANQGSEA. CDR3 in amino acids: CSVDSTAYGYTF. The CDR3 bases are TGCAGCGTGGACAGCACGGCCTATGGCTACACCTTC.

The chain has TRBV15 and TRBJ2-3; D ambiguous. This CDR3 is 14 amino acids long. Trimming removed 1 base from V and 0 bases from J, with 5 bases in between. The germline gives CDR1 LNHNV, CDR2 YYDKDF (reference sequence). The CDR3 bases are TGTGCCACCAGCAGAGTGAGAAGCACAGATACGCAGTATTTT. It encodes CATSRVRSTDTQYF. The full variable domain, completed using reference TRBV15 and TRBJ2-3, is DAMVIQNPRYQVTQFGKPVTLSCSQTLNHNVMYWYQQKSSQAPKLLFHYYDKDFNNEADTPDNFQSRRPNTSFCFLDIRSPGLGDTAMYLCATSRVRSTDTQYFGPGTRLTVL.

The V call is TRBV4-1, the J call TRBJ2-4; D possibly matches TRBD1 or TRBD2 (5 bases each). The CDR3 runs 17 residues. Germline V gene lookup returns CDR1 MGHRA and CDR2 YSYEKL. V lost 5 bases and J 1 base, leaving 18 bases between the germline ends. DNA for the CDR3: TGCGCCAGCAGCAGTCCGGGACGGGCTTCGGCCAAAAACATTCAGTACTTC. As protein: CASSSPGRASAKNIQYF.

The V and J genes are TRBV5-4 and TRBJ2-3; D may be TRBD1 or TRBD2 (5 bases each). Germline CDR1 and CDR2: SGHNT and YYREEE (reference sequence). The CDR3 runs 15 residues. Trimming cost V 4 bases and J 8 bases, with 20 bases left between them. The CDR3 DNA is TGTGCCAGCAGCGGATCGGGACCATGGAGAGGTACGCAGTATTTT. Translated: CASSGSGPWRGTQYF.

This clone was found a few times. V and J are TRBV19 and TRBJ1-5; D uncertain. The CDR3 spans 12 residues. Germline loops: CDR1 LNHDA, CDR2 SQIVND (reference sequence). Trimming cost V 5 bases and J 8 bases, with 10 bases left between them. CDR3 DNA: TGTGCCAGTAGTGACGGTAGAAAGCCCCAGCATTTT. Translating it yields CASSDGRKPQHF.

The CDR3 nucleotides are TGTGCCAGCAGCTCTGGACTAGCGGGCTCCTACAATGAGCAGTTCTTC. This gives the protein CASSSGLAGSYNEQFF. This chain uses TRBV11-3 with TRBJ2-1; 11 bases map to TRBD2. The germline CDR1 and CDR2 sequences are SGHNT and YENEEA. V shed 4 bases, J shed 0 bases, and the junction held 2 bases outside the gene matches. The CDR3 has 16 amino acids.

The chain is built from TRBV1 and TRBJ2-4; the table names TRBD2, a call not compared with the DNA. TRBV1 is assigned pseudogene status. CDR3 length: 18 residues. In DNA, the CDR3 is TGCACCAGCAGCCAAGATCTTGGCGTGGAGCGGGCCAAAAACATTCAGTACTTC. This gives the protein CTSSQDLGVERAKNIQYF.